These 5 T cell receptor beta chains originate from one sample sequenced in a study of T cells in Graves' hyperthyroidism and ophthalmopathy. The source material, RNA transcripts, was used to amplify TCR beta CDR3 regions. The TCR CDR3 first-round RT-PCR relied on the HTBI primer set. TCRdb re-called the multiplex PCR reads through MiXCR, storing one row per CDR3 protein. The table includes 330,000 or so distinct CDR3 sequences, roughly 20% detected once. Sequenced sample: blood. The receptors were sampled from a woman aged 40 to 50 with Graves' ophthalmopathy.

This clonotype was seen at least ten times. The CDR3 DNA reads TGCAGTGCTAGAGATAGGTGGCAGAAGAATCAGCCCCAGCATTTT. It encodes CSARDRWQKNQPQHF. The chain combines TRBV20-1 with TRBJ1-5; the D is unclear. V was trimmed by 0 bases and J by 4 bases, leaving 13 bases between them. From germline, CDR1 is DFQATT and CDR2 SNEGSKA (reference sequence). The CDR3 has 15 residues.

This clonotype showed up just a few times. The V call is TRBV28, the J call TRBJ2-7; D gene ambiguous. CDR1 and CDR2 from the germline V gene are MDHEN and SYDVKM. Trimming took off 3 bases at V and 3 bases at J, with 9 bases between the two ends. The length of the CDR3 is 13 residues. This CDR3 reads CASSLIHSYEQYF. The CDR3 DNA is TGTGCCAGCAGTTTGATTCACAGCTACGAGCAGTACTTC.

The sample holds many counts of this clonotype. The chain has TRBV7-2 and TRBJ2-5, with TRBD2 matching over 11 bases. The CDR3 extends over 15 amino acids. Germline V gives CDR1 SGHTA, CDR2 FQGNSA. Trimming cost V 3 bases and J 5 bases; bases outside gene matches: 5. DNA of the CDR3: TGTGCCAGCAGCTTCCTAGCGGGAGGCTATGAGACCCAGTACTTC. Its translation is CASSFLAGGYETQYF. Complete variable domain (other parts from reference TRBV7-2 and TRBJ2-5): GAGVSQSPSNKVTEKGKDVELRCDPISGHTALYWYRQSLGQGLEFLIYFQGNSAPDKSGLPSDRFSAERTGGSVSTLTIQRTQQEDSAVYLCASSFLAGGYETQYFGPGTRLLVL.

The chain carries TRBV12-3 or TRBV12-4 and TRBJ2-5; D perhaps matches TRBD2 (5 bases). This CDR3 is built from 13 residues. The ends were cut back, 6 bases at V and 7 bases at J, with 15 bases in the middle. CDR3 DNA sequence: TGTGCCAGCAGCCCTCGGACCCGGGGGACCCAGTACTTC. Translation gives CASSPRTRGTQYF.

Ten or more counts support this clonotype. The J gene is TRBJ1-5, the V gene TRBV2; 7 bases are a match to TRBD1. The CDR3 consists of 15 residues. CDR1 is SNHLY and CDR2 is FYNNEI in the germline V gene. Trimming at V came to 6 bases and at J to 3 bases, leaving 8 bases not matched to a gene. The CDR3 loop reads CASSARDSSNQPQHF. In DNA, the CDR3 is TGTGCCAGCAGCGCCAGGGACAGCTCCAATCAGCCCCAGCATTTT.